Sequencing of this TCR beta chain was carried out in a study of molecular identifiers for immune sequencing clone quantification listed by TCRdb under 2018. Regarding the complete study: For a replicate experiment, RNA from 20,000 or 100,000 naive CD8 T cells was divided into five aliquots, and four of the five aliquots were sequenced. CD8 T cells were used in a methods study to benchmark molecular-identifier clustering-based TCR repertoire sequencing (MIDCIRS) and TCR RNA copy counting. Overall study results and their limits: Highly expanded clone sizes could be underestimated because identical TCR molecules may share a barcode. In CMV-specific effector cells, over 99% of molecules were held by clones above 20 RNA copies, whereas under 1% of molecules were held by such clones in naive cells. Roughly 2.8 recovered TCR RNA copies per cell were obtained by modeling, versus about 9.7 by digital PCR, implying a capture efficiency of around 28%. The naive libraries included spiked-in Jurkat TCR RNA (over nine copies' worth), and this RNA is not part of the donor repertoire. When barcode sub-clustering was not used, chimeric consensus sequences inflated TCR diversity, with chimeras reaching as high as 47%. Spiked-in Jurkat TCR RNA equal to a single cell's worth was reported to be detectable even within 1,100,000 naive CD8 T cells.

A remark on this clonotype: Its antigen remains undetermined. Base qualities are not recorded, but no much larger clone differs from it by a single base.

The library was generated by PCR. The instrument was a NextSeq 500. Bulk TCR libraries were prepared as previously described, using TCR primers listed in Table S5. Purification of total RNA was performed with the Qiagen AllPrep DNA/RNA kit. Before analysis, reads from multiple sequencing runs of the same library were pooled. As for how the authors treated the data: Reads were retained only if the reads had an exact TCR constant sequence, and the retained reads were trimmed to 150 nt and grouped according to their 12-nt molecular barcodes. Reads in each barcode group were sub-clustered using a 15% Levenshtein threshold, and a quality-weighted consensus sequence was built for each RNA molecule. Non-functional sequences were removed, as were lower-count sequences one edit away from another. Barcode sub-clusters with fewer than 20% of the maximum read count were removed, based on fitting two negative binomial distributions. In TCRdb, the public reads were trimmed at Q25 with fastp and aligned with MiXCR, with productive beta chains retained. Rows merge per CDR3 protein into single entries with the most common DNA and genes. These V and J calls originate from TCRdb's pipeline instead of the authors' own analysis. Counted in this sample were 40,000 to 65,000 distinct CDR3 sequences; roughly a third of them appeared once. 3% to 4% of the sample rests with the top ten.

Naive CD8 T cell libraries were made from around 20,000 to 1,000,000 sorted cells using 10%, 30% or 50% of purified RNA. Naive CD8 T cells, defined as CD8+CD4-CCR7+CD45RA+, were FACS-sorted into RLT Plus buffer on a BD FACSAria II. Detection sensitivity was tested by spiking Jurkat RNA equal to approximately 9 TCR copies' worth into samples containing about 17,000-1,000,000 naive CD8 T cells. Enrichment of CD8 T cells was performed with RosetteSep CD8+ T Cell Enrichment Cocktail and Ficoll-Paque, after which ACK red cell lysis was carried out. The CDR3, cysteine through phenylalanine, is 14 amino acids long. Left in the record is the CDR3 DNA by itself, 42 bases read in frame from the first base. Via the germline V gene, CDR1 is SNHLY and CDR2 FYNNEI. The germline ends are 14 bases apart after V is trimmed by 10 bases and J by 0 bases.

Sample: naive CD8+ T cells from blood, with Jurkat cell RNA spiked in. The cell subset or site label, as the study defines it: FACS-sorted CD8+CD4-CCR7+CD45RA+ naive T cells. The rearrangement joined TRBV2 to TRBJ2-3; TRBD1 is a possible D gene, resting on 5 matching bases. The receptor was isolated from a human donor in good health. Some libraries in this study had Jurkat cell RNA spiked in. The CDR3 region reads CAIDSPTSTDTQYF. The DNA sequence is TGTGCCATCGACAGTCCTACTAGCACAGATACGCAGTATTTT.